This is a list of T cell receptor beta chains from one sample in a study of blood T cell repertoires in COVID-19. The method was immunoSEQ multiplex PCR; TCRdb's version includes in-frame clones alone and lacks a portion of them. In the table there are roughly 300,000 clones, 65% to 90% of which are singletons. Sequences were obtained from peripheral blood. Receptors originate from a woman in her fifties or sixties with active or convalescent COVID-19. Both conserved end residues are part of each CDR3. The D gene is left open where the match is weak. Not all rows give a size; the values are once, few, many and, for expanded clones, a class.

TGTGCTAGTGTTAAGGGGGGGGCGCGGGAAAAACTGTTTTTT | CASVKGGAREKLFF | NA | TRBJ1-4 | once | TRBV12-5
TGTGCCAGTAGTATAGGAGGACAAAACACTGAAGCTTTCTTT | CASSIGGQNTEAFF | NA | TRBJ1-1 | NA | TRBV19
TGTGCCAGCAGTAGACAGGGGGACACCGGGGAGCTGTTTTTT | CASSRQGDTGELFF | TRBD1 | TRBJ2-2 | few | TRBV2
TGTGCCAGCAGCCAGGTTCACGGGGGAGGCGGAGATACGCAGTATTTT | CASSQVHGGGGDTQYF | NA | TRBJ2-3 | NA | TRBV3-1/TRBV3-2
TGTGCCAGCAGCCCCCCGGGACAGGGTTCCAACTATGGCTACACCTTC | CASSPPGQGSNYGYTF | TRBD1 | TRBJ1-2 | once | TRBV3-1/TRBV3-2
TGTGCCATCGGGTCGCAGGGAAGCTACACCTTC | CAIGSQGSYTF | NA | TRBJ1-2 | NA | TRBV10-3
TGTGCCAGTAGTATTCAGGCGGGACCGACTAATGAGCAGTTCTTC | CASSIQAGPTNEQFF | NA | TRBJ2-1 | NA | TRBV19
TGTGCCGGATCCCCCAGCGGGGGGAACTATGGCTACACCTTC | CAGSPSGGNYGYTF | NA | TRBJ1-2 | NA | TRBV10-3
TGCGCCAGCAGCCAGCAGGGGGGTTACACTGAAGCTTTCTTT | CASSQQGGYTEAFF | TRBD1 | TRBJ1-1 | NA | TRBV5-1
TGCGCCAGCAATACAGGGGCCGATCAGCCCCAGCATTTT | CASNTGADQPQHF | TRBD1 | TRBJ1-5 | NA | TRBV4-1
TGTGCCAGTCGATCCGGGTCTACGAATAAACCTGGCTACACCTTC | CASRSGSTNKPGYTF | NA | TRBJ1-2 | NA | TRBV19
TGTGCCAGCTCACTACACCCTAGCACAGATACGCAGTATTTT | CASSLHPSTDTQYF | NA | TRBJ2-3 | once | TRBV18
TGTGCCAGCAGTCGAGGGGGCTTCTACACTGAAGCTTTCTTT | CASSRGGFYTEAFF | TRBD1 | TRBJ1-1 | few | TRBV27
TGTGCTAGTGGTTCTGCGGCACGGGCCTACGAGCAGTACTTC | CASGSAARAYEQYF | NA | TRBJ2-7 | NA | TRBV12-5
TGTGCCAGCAGCCAAGACCCCCTACGAAACACCATATATTTT | CASSQDPLRNTIYF | NA | TRBJ1-3 | NA | TRBV3-1/TRBV3-2
TGTGCCAGCAGCTTAGATCGCCCCGGTTCACCCCTCCACTTT | CASSLDRPGSPLHF | NA | TRBJ1-6 | NA | TRBV11-3
TGTGCCAGCAGCCGACAGGGTTCAGACATTCAGTACTTC | CASSRQGSDIQYF | TRBD1 | TRBJ2-4 | NA | TRBV7-2
TGTGCCAGCAGCAAAGAAGGTGCGGGCAGGGGAAGTCGGGAGACCCAGTACTTC | CASSKEGAGRGSRETQYF | NA | TRBJ2-5 | NA | TRBV21-1
TGTGCCAGCAGCTTAGCCCCCCTCAGGTCCCACTCTGGAAACACCATATATTTT | CASSLAPLRSHSGNTIYF | NA | TRBJ1-3 | NA | TRBV11-2
TGTGCCAGCAGCCAAGATGCGGGACTAGCGGGGGCAAACACCGGGGAGCTGTTTTTT | CASSQDAGLAGANTGELFF | TRBD2 | TRBJ2-2 | NA | TRBV3-1/TRBV3-2
TGTGCCAGCAGCGTGGACAGGGGGCCCTACGAGCAGTACTTC | CASSVDRGPYEQYF | TRBD1 | TRBJ2-7 | NA | TRBV7-3
TGCGCCAGCAGCCAAGATAACCGTCCGCGGGGGGGCGCTGAGCAGTTCTTC | CASSQDNRPRGGAEQFF | TRBD2 | TRBJ2-1 | NA | TRBV4-1
TGTGCCAGCAGCGCCCGACGGCCAGCGGGGGGCAACACCGGGGAGCTGTTTTTT | CASSARRPAGGNTGELFF | TRBD2 | TRBJ2-2 | NA | TRBV2
TGTGCCAGTAGTATGAATAGCCCAAATTCACCCCTCCACTTT | CASSMNSPNSPLHF | NA | TRBJ1-6 | NA | TRBV19
TGTGCCAGCAGCGCTACGCGGACTAGCGGGATGTACACAGATACGCAGTATTTT | CASSATRTSGMYTDTQYF | NA | TRBJ2-3 | NA | TRBV21-1
TGTGCCAGCCGCCGGGACAGGGGGCTCGACGAGCAGTACTTC | CASRRDRGLDEQYF | TRBD1 | TRBJ2-7 | NA | TRBV6-5
TGCAGCGTTGTCCAGGCCGGCTATGGCTACACCTTC | CSVVQAGYGYTF | NA | TRBJ1-2 | once | TRBV29-1
TGTGCCAGCAGCTTAACAGGGGGGTACACCTTC | CASSLTGGYTF | TRBD1 | TRBJ1-2 | NA | TRBV7-2
TGTGCTAGTGGTTTGGTACTTGGTCAGGGGGCAAATATTGATGGCTACACCTTC | CASGLVLGQGANIDGYTF | TRBD1 | TRBJ1-2 | NA | TRBV12-5
TGTGCCAGCAGCCTCAGGGGTGAGGATGGCTACACCTTC | CASSLRGEDGYTF | NA | TRBJ1-2 | NA | TRBV7-7
TGTGCCACCACCTTAGAGCCTTATGGCTACACCTTC | CATTLEPYGYTF | NA | TRBJ1-2 | NA | TRBV12-3/TRBV12-4
TGTGCCATCAGTGTCGGTGCTAGCGGGGGGGCAGATGAGCAGTTCTTC | CAISVGASGGADEQFF | TRBD2 | TRBJ2-1 | NA | TRBV10-3
TGTGCCAGCAGTCCCGGGACAGGGGCTATCCTCGTGACTGAAGCTTTCTTT | CASSPGTGAILVTEAFF | TRBD1 | TRBJ1-1 | NA | TRBV6-6
TGTGCCAGCAGCCCGATGGGACAGGGGGTTGGGGCTTTCTTT | CASSPMGQGVGAFF | TRBD1 | TRBJ1-1 | many | TRBV5-4
TGTGCCATCAGTGCCCTCAAGGACAGGGGGATGACTGAAGCTTTCTTT | CAISALKDRGMTEAFF | TRBD1 | TRBJ1-1 | few | TRBV10-3
TGTGCCAGCAGCCGGAGAGATCCCAGGGACACTGAAGCTTTCTTT | CASSRRDPRDTEAFF | NA | TRBJ1-1 | NA | TRBV5-5
TGTGCCAGCAGTTCCCGGACAGGTGGCCAGCCCCAGCATTTT | CASSSRTGGQPQHF | TRBD1 | TRBJ1-5 | NA | TRBV6-5
TGTGCCAGCAGTTACCCAGCGGGGCCCCACAATGAGCAGTTCTTC | CASSYPAGPHNEQFF | TRBD2 | TRBJ2-1 | NA | TRBV6-5
TGTGCCAGCAGTTCAGAGGGACTACCTTACGAGCAGTACTTC | CASSSEGLPYEQYF | TRBD2 | TRBJ2-7 | NA | TRBV6-5
TGTGCCAGCTCACTCGGTTCGCGGGGAGGTCTTCGAACCCTCCACTTT | CASSLGSRGGLRTLHF | NA | TRBJ1-6 | NA | TRBV18
TGTGCCAGCAGCCCCGGACAGGCCACTAACTATGGCTACACCTTC | CASSPGQATNYGYTF | TRBD1 | TRBJ1-2 | NA | TRBV7-8
TGTGCCAGCAGCCGGGGGACTAGCCCCTACAATGAGCAGTTCTTC | CASSRGTSPYNEQFF | TRBD2 | TRBJ2-1 | NA | TRBV6-5
TGTGCCAGCTCACCGGGGCCGAAGGGGGAAAAACTGTTTTTT | CASSPGPKGEKLFF | NA | TRBJ1-4 | medium-sized | TRBV18
TGTGCCAGCAGTTTCGACAGGCGCACCGGGGAGCTGTTTTTT | CASSFDRRTGELFF | NA | TRBJ2-2 | NA | TRBV14